The 3 T cell receptor beta chains below come from one sample, sequenced in a study of T-cell memory formation after mild COVID-19. TCRdb ran MiXCR on the 5' RACE reads and lists one entry per CDR3 protein. The sample consists of under 450,000 distinct CDR3 sequences, approximately 15% of them appearing once. The sample taken for sequencing was PBMCs or a T cell subset sorted from them (not recorded which). Receptors were obtained from a man in his late teens or twenties who had mild COVID-19 (a few samples of this study predate the infection). Cell type and time point are not known.

The V and J genes are TRBV4-1 and TRBJ2-3, with no clear D. Trimming took 0 bases from V and 2 from J, leaving 15 bases between them. Germline V gene data show CDR1 as MGHRA and CDR2 as YSYEKL. The CDR3 length is 17 residues. The CDR3 loop is CASSQDRVLLSTDTQYF. The CDR3 DNA is TGCGCCAGCAGCCAAGATAGAGTACTGCTTTCCACAGATACGCAGTATTTT.

At least ten counts were recorded for this clonotype. This chain connects TRBV29-1 to TRBJ2-3; D may correspond to TRBD1 or TRBD2 (7 bases each). The CDR3 spans 15 residues. In germline, CDR1 is SQVTM, CDR2 ANQGSEA. V lost 4 bases and J lost 6, with 20 bases in between. CDR3 residues: CSVGEWRGGGDTQYF. DNA for the CDR3: TGCAGCGTTGGTGAATGGCGGGGAGGGGGCGATACGCAGTATTTT.

The sample holds a few counts of this clonotype. J is TRBJ2-7 and V is TRBV10-3; D tentatively reads TRBD1 or TRBD2 (6 bases each). CDR1 ENHRY and CDR2 SYGVKD come from the germline V gene. The CDR3 sequence is 14 residues long. The germline V and J ends were trimmed by 3 bases and 2 bases, with 11 bases remaining between them. The CDR3 protein is CAISDGGSAYEQYF. The DNA for the CDR3 is TGTGCCATCAGTGACGGGGGCAGCGCCTACGAGCAGTACTTC.